This T cell receptor (beta chain) was obtained from a study of shared clonotypes between healthy human individuals. Looking at the study overall: Every donor yielded three CD4 naive, three CD4 memory, two CD8 naive and one CD8 memory plate.

Remarks on this clone: The antigen remains undetermined.

Assay: immunoSEQ multiplex PCR; the TCRdb copy retains only in-frame clones and omits some. The top ten clones hold over 20% of a sample with roughly 100,000 clones, just over 65% of them seen once. Only Caucasian adults living in Nashville, Tennessee made up the donor group. Study observations and caveats: When naive CD4 clonotypes were compared across several donors, about 4.9% were shared. The generation probabilities recorded for non-shared clonotypes fell below those of clonotypes shared by all four donors.

The CDR3 contains 15 residues. Trimming took 1 base from V and 0 from J, leaving 7 bases between them. Looked up from germline, CDR1 is MGHRA and CDR2 is YSYEKL. Sequenced: memory CD8+ T cells sorted from blood. As for subset: CD45RO+ cells pooled with CCR7-negative TemRA cells. The origin of this receptor is a woman in her thirties in good health. The chain combines TRBV4-1 with TRBJ1-5; D is undetermined. The CDR3: CASSQGGSSNQPQHF. Written as DNA, the CDR3 is TGCGCCAGCAGCCAAGGAGGGAGTAGCAATCAGCCCCAGCATTTT.